A single T cell receptor (beta chain) is shown here with its context. Antigen: not known. The sample comes from a study of CD8+CD57+ T cells in acquired aplastic anemia. This CDR3 is built from 13 residues. Germline V gene sequence: CDR1 SGHTA, CDR2 FQGNSA. Trimming removed 3 bases from V and 0 bases from J, with 6 bases in between. For CDR3 and TCR beta VDJ profiling, genomic DNA was the template used. TCRdb called the reads again in MiXCR, with one record for every CDR3 protein. The table shows about 41,000 distinct CDR3 sequences, with roughly two thirds occurring only once. Sequencing involved patients with CD8+CD57+ cell expansion previously shown by flow cytometry. Findings and limits, study-wide: There were approximately 27 CD8+ CDR3 sequences that occurred in both patients and controls.

Sequenced input: sorted CD4+, CD8+, or CD8+CD57+ T cells (not recorded which) from PBMCs. This sequence originates from a human donor with aplastic anemia. The chain has TRBV7-2 and TRBJ2-7; D unclear. CDR3 bases: TGTGCCAGCAGCTTCGGTTACTCCTACGAGCAGTACTTC. Its protein is CASSFGYSYEQYF.